This is a list of T cell receptor beta chains from one sample in a study of blood T cells in healthy people across ages. Each CDR3 protein gets one entry after TCRdb re-called the 5' RACE reads with MiXCR. This repertoire shows 790,000 or so distinct CDR3 sequences, just over 55% found once; its top ten account for roughly 25%. Sample: blood. These receptors came from a man between 40 and 49 years old in good health. The conserved cysteine and the conserved F or W are not part of the CDR3 here. Size tells how often a clone was seen (once, few, many) or the class of an expanded clone, and some rows leave it out.

v_call	clone_size	j_call	cdr3_aa
TRBV20-1	-	TRBJ2-3	SARQGAADTQY
TRBV28	-	TRBJ2-3	ASSSGTGFTDTQY
TRBV4-3	-	TRBJ2-7	ASSQDHAGGYEQY
TRBV2	-	TRBJ2-3	ASSEANGGTDTQY
TRBV7-9	few	TRBJ2-7	ASSFSRGFDEQY
TRBV20-1	-	TRBJ2-5	SAPWGANQETQY
TRBV7-2	-	TRBJ1-2	ASSLLGGPGSGCT
TRBV29-1	-	-	SVEMLNSYEQY
TRBV12-3/TRBV12-4	-	-	ASSLANSPTEQY
TRBV5-5	-	TRBJ2-3	ASSEYRGDTQY
TRBV7-9	few	TRBJ2-7	ASSSRTGSLGIAGEQY
TRBV7-2	few	TRBJ1-2	ASSARGTDGYT
TRBV29-1	few	TRBJ2-7	SVTSGYEQY
TRBV11-1	-	TRBJ2-6	ASNPNDFGTGGTGANVLT
TRBV20-1	-	-	SARDRAKSLYEQY
TRBV14	-	TRBJ1-1	ASSQDEGWNTEAF
TRBV29-1	-	TRBJ2-5	SVEESAGRQETQY
TRBV7-3	-	TRBJ2-6	ASSPKGGGPYSGANVLT
TRBV2	-	TRBJ2-5	ASRDSRGETQY
TRBV6-1	-	TRBJ1-5	ASSPWRGSNQPQH
TRBV14	-	TRBJ2-7	ASSLGISGTSGRKQY
TRBV27	-	TRBJ2-3	ASSSSKTGPHMGTQY
TRBV28	-	TRBJ1-1	ASSPGWGAEAF
TRBV14	-	TRBJ1-1	AGSPEVVYTEAF
TRBV12-3/TRBV12-4	-	TRBJ1-2	ASSVQGMQLYYT
TRBV10-3	few	TRBJ2-7	AISDTWTSGSVYEQY